Listed below are T cell receptor beta chains from one sample, sequenced in a study of T cell repertoires in cytomegalovirus infection. TCRdb called the reads again in MiXCR, with one record for every CDR3 protein. Of under 850,000 distinct CDR3 sequences listed, about a third are singletons. Sequencing was done on a sample of PBMCs. These receptors were taken from a human donor in good health (CMV status not recorded). Some clones in this sample may be carry-over from other donors' samples. CDR3s include the opening cysteine and the closing phenylalanine or tryptophan. D genes are given only for firm matches. Only some rows state a clone size, as once, few, many or a class for expanded clones.

>13|.|TRBV27|.|TRBJ1-2
TGTGCCAGCAGTCCCCGGAGTCCGTATGGCTACACCTTC
CASSPRSPYGYTF
>15|.|TRBV7-2|TRBD1|TRBJ1-2
TGTGCCAGCAGCTTACTCGGGACAGGGAACTATGGCTACACCTTC
CASSLLGTGNYGYTF
>17|.|TRBV3-1|TRBD2|TRBJ2-1
TGTGCCAGCAGCCATCGCGCTAGCGGGGGGATCTACAATGAGCAGTTCTTC
CASSHRASGGIYNEQFF
>14|few|TRBV7-9|.|TRBJ1-1
TGTGCCAGCATTCGCCGCGGGGGGAACACTGAAGCTTTCTTT
CASIRRGGNTEAFF
>15|few|TRBV6-2/TRBV6-3|.|TRBJ2-1
TGTGCCAGCAGTTACAGGGCACTGATGGGGAATGAGCAGTTCTTC
CASSYRALMGNEQFF
>13|.|TRBV19|.|TRBJ1-2
TGTGCCAGTACCTCGGGCCCCGGCTGGGGCTACACCTTC
CASTSGPGWGYTF
>16|few|TRBV7-2|.|TRBJ2-3
TGTGCCAGCAGCTTAAACCTCGGACGGGGGCCAGATACGCAGTATTTT
CASSLNLGRGPDTQYF
>14|.|TRBV6-5|.|TRBJ2-7
TGTGCCAGCAGTCCTTTGGGGGCCAGCTACGAGCAGTACTTC
CASSPLGASYEQYF
>15|.|TRBV24-1|.|TRBJ1-5
TGTGCCACCAGTGTGGGAGGGGCCGGGGATCAGCCCCAGCATTTT
CATSVGGAGDQPQHF
>13|.|TRBV7-4|TRBD1|TRBJ1-2
TGTGCCAGCAGCTTGGTCACTCAGGGGGCTCTTACCTTC
CASSLVTQGALTF
>13|.|TRBV7-6|.|TRBJ1-2
TGTGCCAGCAGCTTAGGAGGACTAGAGGGCTACACCTTC
CASSLGGLEGYTF
>16|.|TRBV12-3/TRBV12-4|TRBD2|TRBJ2-3
TGTGCCAGCAGTTGGGCAACAGCGGGGACCACAGATACGCAGTATTTT
CASSWATAGTTDTQYF
>17|many|TRBV7-8|TRBD2|TRBJ2-1
TGTGCCAGCAGCTTAGGAGTTAGCGGGAGGGGGTCAAGGGAGCAGTTCTTC
CASSLGVSGRGSREQFF
>13|.|TRBV12-3/TRBV12-4|TRBD2|TRBJ2-1
TGTGCCAGCAGCCCCAGCGGGGGAAATGAGCAGTTCTTC
CASSPSGGNEQFF
>14|.|TRBV14|TRBD1|TRBJ2-1
TGTGCCAGCAGCCGACCGGACAGGTACAATGAGCAGTTCTTC
CASSRPDRYNEQFF
>15|.|TRBV7-2|.|TRBJ1-5
TGTGACAGCAGCTTAAGGGATGGGGAAAATCATCCCCATCATTTT
CDSSLRDGENHPHHF
>15|.|TRBV28|TRBD1|TRBJ2-6
TGTGCCAGTAAGACAGGGGCGTCTGGGGCCAACGTCCTGACTTTC
CASKTGASGANVLTF
>11|many|TRBV6-1|.|TRBJ1-4
TGTGCCAGCGTCAGGAATGAAAAACTGTTTTTT
CASVRNEKLFF
>15|many|TRBV28|TRBD1|TRBJ1-6
TGTGCCAGCAGGCGGACAGGGGGTCGGGATTCACCCCTCCACTTT
CASRRTGGRDSPLHF
>15|few|TRBV25-1|.|TRBJ1-6
TGTGCCAGCAGTGGGGGGGACTATTATAATTCACCCCTCCACTTT
CASSGGDYYNSPLHF
>16|.|TRBV7-8|.|TRBJ2-5
TGTGCCAGCAGCCTGCCCACTGGGGGGAACCAAGAGACCCAGTACTTC
CASSLPTGGNQETQYF
>19|.|TRBV6-8|TRBD2|TRBJ2-7
TGTGCCAGCAGTTACAAAGTAGCGGGAGGTACCGGCCGCTCCTACGAGCAGTACTTC
CASSYKVAGGTGRSYEQYF
>12|few|TRBV11-3|.|TRBJ2-2
TGTGCCAGCAGCGCGACTGTCGGGGAGCTGTTTTTT
CASSATVGELFF
>14|few|TRBV25-1|TRBD1|TRBJ1-2
TGTGCCAGCAGTGAATTTCAGGGGGACAAAGGCTACACCTTC
CASSEFQGDKGYTF
>18|.|TRBV23-1|TRBD2|TRBJ2-5
TGCGCCAGCAGACCTATGGATCCGGGACTAGTCCTACAAGGGACCCAGTACTTC
CASRPMDPGLVLQGTQYF
>15|.|TRBV19|.|TRBJ2-7
TGTGCCAGTAGTACCCGACAGGTTGGCTCCTACGAGCAGTACTTC
CASSTRQVGSYEQYF
>14|few|TRBV19|.|TRBJ1-2
TGTGCCAGTATCCCTCATCAGGGAGGCTATGGCTACACCTTC
CASIPHQGGYGYTF
>16|few|TRBV4-1|TRBD1|TRBJ1-5
TGCGCCAGCAGCACATTACCCGGGACAGGGCTTCAGCCCCAGCATTTT
CASSTLPGTGLQPQHF
>16|.|TRBV24-1|TRBD1|TRBJ2-1
TGTGCCACCAGTGATGCAACAGGGGGCGCTTACAATGAGCAGTTCTTC
CATSDATGGAYNEQFF
>18|.|TRBV7-3|TRBD1|TRBJ2-6
TGTGCCAGCAGCCCTAGGACAGGCGTGACCTCTGGGGCCAACGTCCTGACTTTC
CASSPRTGVTSGANVLTF
>15|few|TRBV7-2|.|TRBJ1-1
TGTGCCAGCAGCTTAGCGGGCCTGGGAAGCACTGAAGCTTTCTTT
CASSLAGLGSTEAFF
>15|.|TRBV7-4|.|TRBJ1-1
TGTGCCAGCAGCCTAGGAGGGGGGGGTTGGACTGAAGCTTTCTTT
CASSLGGGGWTEAFF
>15|few|TRBV6-1|.|TRBJ2-1
TGTGCCAGCAGAAGGGGACGGCCCTCCTACAATGAGCAGTTCTTC
CASRRGRPSYNEQFF
>15|.|TRBV7-9|.|TRBJ1-6
TGTGCCAGCAGCTGGGACCCCCCGATGGTGGCACCCCTCCACTTT
CASSWDPPMVAPLHF
>15|few|TRBV7-2|.|TRBJ2-1
TGTGCCAGCAGCCCACGAGCAGGACAGTACAATGAGCAGTTCTTC
CASSPRAGQYNEQFF
>14|few|TRBV20-1|TRBD1|TRBJ2-2
TGCAGTGCTTGGGGGGGACAGGGGACCGGGGAGCTGTTTTTT
CSAWGGQGTGELFF
>15|once|TRBV27|.|TRBJ2-7
TGTGCCAGCACACAAGGGGGGGACATTCCGCGCGAGCAGTACTTC
CASTQGGDIPREQYF
>15|.|TRBV7-2|.|TRBJ2-7
TGTGCCAGCAGCCCCGACCGGGGGACCCACTACGAGCAGTACTTC
CASSPDRGTHYEQYF
>15|.|TRBV12-3/TRBV12-4|.|TRBJ2-5
TGTGCCAGCAGTTCCTCACGAAGGGCCCGGGAGACCCAGTACTTC
CASSSSRRARETQYF
>13|few|TRBV30|.|TRBJ2-3
TGTGCCTGGAGTGCGGGGTCCGGAGTGATGCAGTATTTT
CAWSAGSGVMQYF
>14|.|TRBV15|.|TRBJ2-1
TGTGCCACCAGCAGAGGAGCGGATAACAATGAGCAGTTCTTC
CATSRGADNNEQFF
>15|.|TRBV10-3|TRBD2|TRBJ2-7
TGTGCCACTAATACTCCCGCGGGGGTAACCTACGAGCAGTACTTC
CATNTPAGVTYEQYF
>15|.|TRBV2|.|TRBJ1-2
TGTGCCAGCAGCCGGGAAAGGGGGGCTCTCGATGGCTACACCTTC
CASSRERGALDGYTF
>14|.|TRBV7-2|TRBD1|TRBJ2-1
TGTGCCAGCAGCCCTCGGGACAGGGTGGGTGAGCAGTTCTTC
CASSPRDRVGEQFF
>13|many|TRBV28|.|TRBJ2-7
TGTGCCAGCAGTGCCGGGACAACGTACGAGCAGTACTTC
CASSAGTTYEQYF
>15|.|TRBV15|.|TRBJ1-4
TGTGCCACCAGCAGAGATCGCACACCGAGGGAAAAACTGTTTTTT
CATSRDRTPREKLFF
>16|.|TRBV4-1|TRBD2|TRBJ2-7
TGCGCCAGCAGTCAAGGCGGGGGACGGAGCTCCTACGAGCAGTACTTC
CASSQGGGRSSYEQYF
>13|.|TRBV6-5|.|TRBJ1-6
TGTGCCAGCAGAGTCTCCGGAGGGACACCCCTCCACTTT
CASRVSGGTPLHF
>16|.|TRBV7-3|.|TRBJ2-2
TGTGCCAGCAGCTCGAAAGGACAGCGGAACACCGGGGAGCTGTTTTTT
CASSSKGQRNTGELFF
>16|.|TRBV25-1|TRBD2|TRBJ2-1
TGTGCCAGCAGTCTGGGAGCGGGGAGCTCCTACAATGAGCAGTTCTTC
CASSLGAGSSYNEQFF
>19|few|TRBV13|TRBD2|TRBJ2-1
TGTGCCAGCAGCTTAGGCCTCCTAGCGGGAGCGCTATCCTACAATGAGCAGTTCTTC
CASSLGLLAGALSYNEQFF
>17|.|TRBV11-2|TRBD2|TRBJ2-1
TGTGCCAGCAGCCCCTATACTAGCGGGGGGAGTTACAATGAGCAGTTCTTC
CASSPYTSGGSYNEQFF
>15|.|TRBV24-1|TRBD2|TRBJ2-1
TGTGCCACCAGTGAGGCGGGGGGGCCTCAAAATGAGCAGTTCTTC
CATSEAGGPQNEQFF
>14|.|TRBV7-2|.|TRBJ1-6
TGTGCCAGCATCTTAGAGGCCAGAAACGCACCCCTCCACTTT
CASILEARNAPLHF
>15|.|TRBV19|TRBD2|TRBJ2-1
TGTGCCAGTAGGTCGGGACTAGCGGGCAACAATGAGCAGTTCTTC
CASRSGLAGNNEQFF
>14|.|TRBV27|.|TRBJ1-5
TGTGCCAGCAGAACGTTCAGGAGCAATCAGCCCCAGCATTTT
CASRTFRSNQPQHF
>18|.|TRBV5-5|TRBD2|TRBJ2-3
TGTGCCAGCAGCAAGGGACTAGCGGGAGTCTTCCCTCCAGATACGCAGTATTTT
CASSKGLAGVFPPDTQYF
>15|few|TRBV4-1|TRBD1|TRBJ2-2
TGCGCCAGCAGCCTACACAGGGGGTCCACCGGGGAGCTGTTTTTT
CASSLHRGSTGELFF
>15|.|TRBV18|TRBD1|TRBJ1-2
TGTGCCAGCTCACCACCCGACAGGGCTAACTATGGCTACACCTTC
CASSPPDRANYGYTF
>13|few|TRBV30|.|TRBJ1-2
TGTGCCTGGTTGGACATCGGGGCGCATGGCTACACCTTC
CAWLDIGAHGYTF